These 15 T cell receptor beta chains came from one sample sequenced in a study of control samples from healthy donors and cancer patients. Produced via immunoSEQ multiplex PCR; TCRdb's table is partial and in-frame only. Among about 130,000 clones listed, about 95% were seen once. Sequencing used PBMCs. Receptors were obtained from a man between 60 and 75 years old with colorectal cancer.

The chain combines TRBV19 with TRBJ1-6, with TRBD1 as a possible D gene (5 bases). This CDR3 comprises 14 residues. Trimming stripped 1 base from V and 9 bases from J, with 10 bases between. Looked up from germline, CDR1 is LNHDA and CDR2 is SQIVND (reference sequence). The CDR3 region is CASSIGGAASPLHF. For the CDR3, the DNA is TGTGCCAGTAGTATAGGCGGGGCAGCTTCACCCCTCCACTTT.

Worth noting for this clone: This sample also contains other DNA sequences that code for the same CDR3. This sequence joins TRBV14 and TRBJ1-1, with no clear D. V gave up 4 bases and J gave up 7 bases, with 7 bases separating them. The CDR3 has 11 amino acids. Germline-derived CDR1 and CDR2 are SGHDN and FVKESK. CDR3 sequence reads: CASSPGGEAFF. As DNA, the CDR3 is TGTGCCAGCAGCCCCGGTGGTGAAGCTTTCTTT.

The chain couples TRBV11-2 to TRBJ2-5, with TRBD1 identical over 12 bases. The V gene's germline CDR1 is SGHAT and CDR2 FQNNGV. The V gene end was trimmed by 0 bases and the J gene end by 1 base; junction bases not matched to a gene: 12. This CDR3 is 20 amino acids long. CDR3 bases: TGTGCCAGCAGCTTAGAGAGGGTCGGCCGGGACAGGGGGCTCCAAGAGACCCAGTACTTC. Protein product: CASSLERVGRDRGLQETQYF.

The rearrangement uses TRBV5-1 and TRBJ2-3; 7 bases map to TRBD2. In germline, CDR1 is SGHRS, CDR2 YFSETQ. Losses at the gene ends were 0 bases for V and 3 bases for J; bases not matched to a gene: 7. The CDR3 is made up of 16 amino acids. The CDR3 DNA follows: TGCGCCAGCAGCTTGGCCTCTAGCGGCCAAACAGATACGCAGTATTTT. Protein sequence: CASSLASSGQTDTQYF.

The rearrangement uses TRBV11-2 and TRBJ2-7; D gene ambiguous. This CDR3 is built from 14 residues. Germline V gene sequence: CDR1 SGHAT, CDR2 FQNNGV. Trimming took off 2 bases at V and 0 bases at J, with 8 bases between the two ends. DNA of the CDR3: TGTGCCAGCAGCTTATTGATCAGCTCCTACGAGCAGTACTTC. This sequence encodes CASSLLISSYEQYF.

The chain joins TRBV12-3 or TRBV12-4 to TRBJ1-1; D ambiguous. The CDR3 length is 12 residues. Trimming stripped 5 bases from V and 4 bases from J, with 8 bases between. This chain's CDR3 is CASSDILTEAFF. The DNA of the CDR3 is TGTGCCAGCAGTGATATCCTCACTGAAGCTTTCTTT.

The V and J genes are TRBV6-6 and TRBJ1-4; 9 bases align to TRBD1. The J segment lost 7 bases and the V segment lost 4 bases, leaving 4 bases of the junction unmatched. CDR1 is MNHNY and CDR2 is SVGAGI in the germline V gene (reference sequence). The CDR3 is made up of 14 amino acids. The CDR3, as DNA: TGTGCCAGCAGTTGGGGACAGGGTCTTGAAAAACTGTTTTTT. Protein sequence: CASSWGQGLEKLFF.

The CDR3 DNA reads TGTGCCAGTAGTATCTCTCCGAGGGGGCCCCGCTACAATGAGCAGTTCTTC. The encoded protein is CASSISPRGPRYNEQFF. The chain has TRBV19 and TRBJ2-1, with 7 bases identical to TRBD1. The CDR3 is made up of 17 amino acids. CDR1 is LNHDA and CDR2 is SQIVND in the germline V gene (reference sequence). Trimming at V came to 3 bases and at J to 3 bases, leaving 11 bases not matched to a gene.

The chain combines TRBV5-1 with TRBJ2-1; D is undetermined. The CDR3 covers 14 residues. The V end was cut by 0 bases, the J end by 2 bases, with 6 bases between. Per germline, CDR1 SGHRS and CDR2 YFSETQ. The CDR3 region is CASSLDTTYNEQFF. DNA for the CDR3: TGCGCCAGCAGCTTGGACACGACCTACAATGAGCAGTTCTTC.

V is TRBV5-1 and J is TRBJ1-1; 8 nucleotides match TRBD1. The V gene's germline CDR1 is SGHRS and CDR2 YFSETQ. The CDR3 extends over 15 amino acids. Trimming removed 0 bases from V and 4 bases from J; junction bases left unmatched: 5. CDR3 sequence: CASSLAIDRGTEAFF. Written as DNA, the CDR3 is TGCGCCAGCAGCTTGGCAATCGACAGGGGCACTGAAGCTTTCTTT.

V is TRBV11-2 and J is TRBJ1-2; D is perhaps TRBD1 (5 bases). The V end was cut by 5 bases, the J end by 7 bases, with 17 bases between. Germline values: CDR1 SGHAT, CDR2 FQNNGV. CDR3 length: 14 residues. This CDR3 reads CASSQGSGVVGYTF. For the CDR3, the DNA is TGTGCCAGCAGCCAGGGATCTGGGGTTGTTGGCTACACCTTC.

This clone appeared once. The V and J genes are TRBV6-5 and TRBJ1-2; no firm D call. The CDR3 spans 12 residues. V lost 2 bases and J 5 bases, leaving 6 bases between the germline ends. The germline CDR1 and CDR2 sequences are MNHEY and SVGAGI. The CDR3 nucleotides are TGTGCCAGCAGTTACGGAGGGTATGGCTACACCTTC. Encoded protein: CASSYGGYGYTF.

The genes are TRBV27 and TRBJ1-1, with 7 bases that match TRBD1. This CDR3 contains 19 residues. V shed 4 bases and J 0 bases; nucleotides not matched to a gene: 17. CDR1 and CDR2 (germline): MNHEY, SMNVEV (reference sequence). The CDR3 DNA reads TGTGCCAGCAGTTCTAAGCCGGGGGACAGTTCCCTAATGAACACTGAAGCTTTCTTT. Its protein is CASSSKPGDSSLMNTEAFF.

The J gene is TRBJ1-1, the V gene TRBV7-9; D is ambiguous. The V end was cut by 7 bases, the J end by 8 bases, with 14 bases between. The germline gives CDR1 SEHNR, CDR2 FQNEAQ (reference sequence). The CDR3 is made up of 12 amino acids. As DNA, the CDR3 is TGTGCCAGCACGCCTCGGGCTCGAGAAGCTTTCTTT. Protein product: CASTPRAREAFF. The full variable domain, its missing parts supplied by reference TRBV7-9 and TRBJ1-1, is DTGVSQNPRHKITKRGQNVTFRCDPISEHNRLYWYRQTLGQGPEFLTYFQNEAQLEKSRLLSDRFSAERPKGSFSTLEIQRTEQGDSAMYLCASTPRAREAFFGQGTRLTVV.

The CDR3 reads CASSQEYVEKLFF. CDR3 in DNA: TGCGCCAGCAGCCAGGAGTATGTTGAAAAACTGTTTTTT. This sequence joins TRBV4-1 and TRBJ1-4; D is uncertain. The V and J ends lost 3 bases and 7 bases respectively, with 9 bases between them. The CDR3 loop spans 13 amino acids. Germline CDR1 reads MGHRA; CDR2 reads YSYEKL.